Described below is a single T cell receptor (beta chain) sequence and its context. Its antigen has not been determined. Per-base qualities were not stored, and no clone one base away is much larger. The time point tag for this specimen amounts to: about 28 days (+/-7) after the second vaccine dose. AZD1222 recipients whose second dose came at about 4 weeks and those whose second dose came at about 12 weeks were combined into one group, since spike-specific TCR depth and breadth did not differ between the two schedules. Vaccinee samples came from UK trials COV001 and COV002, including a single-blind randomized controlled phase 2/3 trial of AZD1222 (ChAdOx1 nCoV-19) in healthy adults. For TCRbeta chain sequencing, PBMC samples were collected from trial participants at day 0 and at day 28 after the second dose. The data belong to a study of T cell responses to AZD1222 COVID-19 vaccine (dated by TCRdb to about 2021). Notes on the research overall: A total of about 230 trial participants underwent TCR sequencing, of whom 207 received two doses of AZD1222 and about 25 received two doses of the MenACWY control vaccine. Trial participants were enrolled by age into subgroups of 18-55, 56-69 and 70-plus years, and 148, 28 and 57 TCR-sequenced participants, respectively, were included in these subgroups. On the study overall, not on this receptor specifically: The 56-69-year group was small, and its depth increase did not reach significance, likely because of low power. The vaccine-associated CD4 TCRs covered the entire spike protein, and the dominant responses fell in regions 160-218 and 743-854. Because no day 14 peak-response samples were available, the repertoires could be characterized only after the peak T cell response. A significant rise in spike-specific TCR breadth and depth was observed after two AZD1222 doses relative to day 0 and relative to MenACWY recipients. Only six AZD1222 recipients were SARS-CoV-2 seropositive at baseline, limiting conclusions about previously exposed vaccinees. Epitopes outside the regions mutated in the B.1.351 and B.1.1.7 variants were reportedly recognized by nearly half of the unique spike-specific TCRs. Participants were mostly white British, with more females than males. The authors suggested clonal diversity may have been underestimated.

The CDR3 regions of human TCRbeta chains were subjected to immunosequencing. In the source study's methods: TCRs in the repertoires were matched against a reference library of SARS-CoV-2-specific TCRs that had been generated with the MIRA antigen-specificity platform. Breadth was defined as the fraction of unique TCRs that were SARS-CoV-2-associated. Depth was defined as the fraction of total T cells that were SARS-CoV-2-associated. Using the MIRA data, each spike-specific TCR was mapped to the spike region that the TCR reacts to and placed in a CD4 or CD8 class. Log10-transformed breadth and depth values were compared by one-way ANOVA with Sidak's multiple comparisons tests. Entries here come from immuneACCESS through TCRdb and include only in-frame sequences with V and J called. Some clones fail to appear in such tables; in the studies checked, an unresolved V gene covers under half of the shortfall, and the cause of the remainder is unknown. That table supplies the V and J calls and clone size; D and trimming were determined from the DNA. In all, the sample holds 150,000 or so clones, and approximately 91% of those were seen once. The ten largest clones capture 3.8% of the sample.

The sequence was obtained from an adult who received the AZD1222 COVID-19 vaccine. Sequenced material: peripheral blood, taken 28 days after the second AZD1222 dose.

The base sequence is TGTGCCAGCAGCTTAGTGGGCGGGACCCCACCCTACAATGAGCAGTTCTTC. This translates into CASSLVGGTPPYNEQFF. The receptor chain draws on TRBV7-2 and TRBJ2-1; TRBD2 could be the D gene, as 6 bases match. The germline V gene supplies CDR1 SGHTA and CDR2 FQGNSA. V lost 1 base and J lost 2 bases; the stretch between them is 15 bases long. The CDR3 covers 17 residues, taking in both the cysteine and the phenylalanine. The read is trimmed to its CDR3 DNA, 51 bases read in frame from base 1.